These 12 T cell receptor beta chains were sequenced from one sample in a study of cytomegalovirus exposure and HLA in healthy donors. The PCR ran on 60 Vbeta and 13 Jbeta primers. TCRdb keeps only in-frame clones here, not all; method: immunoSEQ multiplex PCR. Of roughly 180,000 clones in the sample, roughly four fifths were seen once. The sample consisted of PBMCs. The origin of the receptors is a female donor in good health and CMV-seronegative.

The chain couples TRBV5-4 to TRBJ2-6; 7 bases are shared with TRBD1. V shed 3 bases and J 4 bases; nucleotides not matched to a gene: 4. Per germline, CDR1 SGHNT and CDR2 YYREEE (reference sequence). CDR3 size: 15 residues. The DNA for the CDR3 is TGTGCCAGCAGCTCTACAGGGGCCGGGGCCAACGTCCTGACTTTC. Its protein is CASSSTGAGANVLTF.

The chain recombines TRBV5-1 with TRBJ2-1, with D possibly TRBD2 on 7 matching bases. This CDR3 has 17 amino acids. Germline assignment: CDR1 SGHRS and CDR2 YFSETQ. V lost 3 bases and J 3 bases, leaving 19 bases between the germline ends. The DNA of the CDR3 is TGCGCCAGCAGCTGGGTAGGGGGGGAGCCGGGCTACAATGAGCAGTTCTTC. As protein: CASSWVGGEPGYNEQFF.

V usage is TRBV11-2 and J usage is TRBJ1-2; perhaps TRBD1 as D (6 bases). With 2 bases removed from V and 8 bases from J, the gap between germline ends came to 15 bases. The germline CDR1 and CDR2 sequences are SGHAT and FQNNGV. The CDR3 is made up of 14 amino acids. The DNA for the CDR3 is TGTGCCAGCAGCTTAAGGGGGAGCACGGGAGGCTACACCTTC. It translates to CASSLRGSTGGYTF. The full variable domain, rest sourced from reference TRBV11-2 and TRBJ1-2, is EAGVAQSPRYKIIEKRQSVAFWCNPISGHATLYWYQQILGQGPKLLIQFQNNGVVDDSQLPKDRFSAERLKGVDSTLKIQPAKLEDSAVYLCASSLRGSTGGYTFGSGTRLTVV.

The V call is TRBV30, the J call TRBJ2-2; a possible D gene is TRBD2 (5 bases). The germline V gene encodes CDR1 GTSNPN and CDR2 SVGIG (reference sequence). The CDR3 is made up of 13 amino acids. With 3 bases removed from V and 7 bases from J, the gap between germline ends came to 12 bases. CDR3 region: CAWRDTSIGELFF. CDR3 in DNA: TGTGCCTGGAGGGATACTAGTATCGGGGAGCTGTTTTTT.

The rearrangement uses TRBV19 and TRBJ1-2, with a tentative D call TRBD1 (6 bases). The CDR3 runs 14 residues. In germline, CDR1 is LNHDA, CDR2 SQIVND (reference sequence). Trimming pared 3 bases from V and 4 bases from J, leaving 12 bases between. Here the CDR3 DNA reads TGTGCCAGTAGTATGTGGCAGGGGAGCTATGGCTACACCTTC. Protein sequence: CASSMWQGSYGYTF.

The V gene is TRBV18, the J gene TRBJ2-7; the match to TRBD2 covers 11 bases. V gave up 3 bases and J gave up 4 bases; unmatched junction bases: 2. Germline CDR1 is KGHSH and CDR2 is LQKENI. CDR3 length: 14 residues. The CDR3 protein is CASSPRTSGYEQYF. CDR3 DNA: TGTGCCAGCTCACCCAGGACTAGCGGGTACGAGCAGTACTTC.

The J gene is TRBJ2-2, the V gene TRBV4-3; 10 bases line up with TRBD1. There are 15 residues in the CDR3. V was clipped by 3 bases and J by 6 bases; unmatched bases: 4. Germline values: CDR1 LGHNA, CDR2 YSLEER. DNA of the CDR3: TGCGCCAGCAGCCAGGAGGGACAGGGGCCCGGGGAGCTGTTTTTT. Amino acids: CASSQEGQGPGELFF.

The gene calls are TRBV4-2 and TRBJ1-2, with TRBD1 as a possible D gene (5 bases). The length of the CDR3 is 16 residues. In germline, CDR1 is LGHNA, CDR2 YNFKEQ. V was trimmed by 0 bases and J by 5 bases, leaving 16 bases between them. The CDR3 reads CASSQDVTGGGYGYTF. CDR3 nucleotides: TGTGCCAGCAGCCAAGATGTAACCGGTGGGGGGTATGGCTACACCTTC.

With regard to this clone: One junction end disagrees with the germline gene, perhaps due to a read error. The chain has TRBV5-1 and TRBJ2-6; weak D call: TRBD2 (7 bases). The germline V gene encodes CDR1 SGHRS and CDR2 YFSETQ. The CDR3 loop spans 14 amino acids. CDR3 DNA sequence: TGCGCCAGCAGCTTGGCGGCGGGGGCCAACGGCCTGACTTTC. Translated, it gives CASSLAAGANGLTF.

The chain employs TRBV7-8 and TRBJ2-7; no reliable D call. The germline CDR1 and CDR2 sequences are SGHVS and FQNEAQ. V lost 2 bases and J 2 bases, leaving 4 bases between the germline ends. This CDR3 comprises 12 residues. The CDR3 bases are TGTGCCAGCAGCTTACTTGCCTACGAGCAGTACTTC. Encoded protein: CASSLLAYEQYF.

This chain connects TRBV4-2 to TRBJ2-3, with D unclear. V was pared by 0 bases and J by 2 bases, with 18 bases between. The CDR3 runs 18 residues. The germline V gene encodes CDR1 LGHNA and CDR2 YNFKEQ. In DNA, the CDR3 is TGTGCCAGCAGCCAAGACGGCCGAGCTAGAAGAGCCACAGATACGCAGTATTTT. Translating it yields CASSQDGRARRATDTQYF.

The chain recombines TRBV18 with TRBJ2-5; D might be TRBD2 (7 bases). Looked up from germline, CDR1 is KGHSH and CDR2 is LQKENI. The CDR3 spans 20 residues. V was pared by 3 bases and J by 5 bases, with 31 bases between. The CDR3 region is CASSPVLPDNKRGAEETQYF. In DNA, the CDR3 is TGTGCCAGCTCACCCGTTTTACCCGATAATAAACGGGGGGCGGAGGAGACCCAGTACTTC.